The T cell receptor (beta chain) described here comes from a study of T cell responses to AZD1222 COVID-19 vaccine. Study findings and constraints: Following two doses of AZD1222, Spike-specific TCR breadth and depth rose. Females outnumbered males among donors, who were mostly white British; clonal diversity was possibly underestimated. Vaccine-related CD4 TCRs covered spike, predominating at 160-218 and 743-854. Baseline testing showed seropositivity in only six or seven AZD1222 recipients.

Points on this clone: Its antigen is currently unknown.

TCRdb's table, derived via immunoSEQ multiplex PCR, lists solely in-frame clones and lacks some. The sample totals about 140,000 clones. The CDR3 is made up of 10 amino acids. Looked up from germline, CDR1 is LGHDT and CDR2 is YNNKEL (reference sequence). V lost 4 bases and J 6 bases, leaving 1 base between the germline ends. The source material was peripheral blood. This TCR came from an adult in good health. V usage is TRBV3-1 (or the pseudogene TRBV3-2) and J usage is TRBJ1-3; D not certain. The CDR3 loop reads CASSLNTIYF. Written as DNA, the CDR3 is TGTGCCAGCAGCCTAAACACCATATATTTT.